This section outlines one TCR beta chain sequence together with its context. The clone's antigen remains unknown. No base qualities exist here, and no much larger clone lies one base off it. The germline V gene (reference sequence) gives CDR1 as SEHNR and CDR2 as FQNEAQ. V is shortened by 5 bases, J by 2 bases, and the region joining them spans 6 bases. CDR3 length: 12 amino acids, cysteine to phenylalanine. Kept here is only the CDR3 DNA, which spans 36 bases and is read in frame from base 1. A patient counted as having stable Graves' hyperthyroidism if no progression to ophthalmopathy occurred over 18 months of follow-up. Hyperthyroidism patients were aged 18 to 65 years and newly diagnosed, with disease duration of less than 2 months. Any patient with an uncontrolled infection, another autoimmune disease, pregnancy or lactation was excluded. Clinical symptoms, serum thyroxine and TRAb, thyroid ultrasound, and orbital computed tomography formed the basis for the diagnoses. PBMCs were isolated from about 9 ml of fresh peripheral blood by Ficoll-Paque density gradient centrifugation. Total RNA was extracted using Trizol reagent, and RNA quality was assessed on an Agilent 2100 Bioanalyzer.

Amplification of TCR beta CDR3 regions was carried out from RNA transcripts. For the first round of RT-PCR on the TCR CDR3, the HTBI primer set was used together with the Qiagen OneStep RT-PCR kit. The libraries were constructed in a second round of multiplex PCR and then size-selected and purified. Paired-end sequencing of the libraries was performed with 100 bp reads on an Illumina HiSeq2000. The paper's processing steps were these. SOAPnuke was used to process the raw data, with reads discarded if the reads contained adapters or uncalled bases, had a mean Phred below 15, or lacked an exact constant-primer or identifier match. COPE v1.2.5 was used to merge high-quality paired reads, and clonotypes were defined as unique nucleotide sequences. Clonotypes were aligned to IMGT TRBV, TRBD and TRBJ reference segments using MiTCR v1.1. The analysis included only V-J combinations with a frequency above 0.0001, which together covered approximately 99% of the repertoires. A TCS score was defined as the ratio between F50 (clonal expansion) and ExV (chaos), using BLOSUM62-based TCRdist between CDR3 peptides within each V-J. Welch's t-statistics and random forest reduced fewer than 600 V-J features to 13, which were used in a naive Bayes classifier (R e1071). In TCRdb, the public reads were trimmed at Q25 with fastp and aligned with MiXCR, with productive beta chains retained. Rows matching on CDR3 protein sequence are summarized as one entry with the most common DNA and genes. The V and J calls and clone size are TCRdb's, not the authors'. Counted in this sample were some 200,000 distinct CDR3 sequences; approximately 17% of them appeared once. Approximately 50% of the sample goes to the ten largest clones.

This record comes from a study of T cells in Graves' hyperthyroidism and ophthalmopathy (dated by TCRdb to between 2018 and 2020). Describing the broader study: Peripheral blood samples were taken at the time of initial diagnosis, prior to any treatment. TCR V-J signatures able to tell the groups apart were searched for in a discovery cohort of 90 to 100 patients, of whom more than 40 had Graves' ophthalmopathy and 55 to 60 had stable Graves' hyperthyroidism. Whether ophthalmopathy could be predicted prospectively was tested in an independent validation cohort made up of about 20 hyperthyroidism patients plus 17 patients who later progressed to ophthalmopathy. For training and testing, the roughly 93 patients in the discovery cohort were randomly divided in a 7:3 ratio. In roughly six Graves' hyperthyroidism patients, the study also compared T-cell repertoires from thyroid tissue with T-cell repertoires from blood. After sampling, hyperthyroidism patients received methimazole starting at 30 mg daily, and ophthalmopathy patients received high-dose intravenous methylprednisolone. According to the paper, TCR Vbeta CDR3 sequencing was carried out on some 130 peripheral blood samples, which came from approximately 43 ophthalmopathy, around 74 hyperthyroidism and around 17 progressor patients.

Overall study outcomes, separate from this receptor: In validation, the model predicted progression to ophthalmopathy a median of roughly 6.5 months before onset, with about 67% sensitivity and 72.22% specificity. Most expanded thyroid clonotypes (frequency above 0.001) were also found in blood, which suggests that blood repertoires may mirror thyroid immune responses. A 13 V-J signature model separated ophthalmopathy from stable hyperthyroidism, with about 88% sensitivity and 81.08% specificity in cross-validation and 80%/75% in testing. Sample size was not statistically predetermined, and investigators were not blinded to group allocation.

The TCR was taken from a man aged 45-65 years with Graves' hyperthyroidism. The sequencing input was blood. The chain is made from TRBV7-9 and TRBJ2-5, with the D gene call left open. The DNA sequence is given as TGTGCCAGCAGCGTAAATCAAGAGACCCAGTACTTC. Its amino acids are CASSVNQETQYF.